The rows below give T cell receptor beta chains drawn from one sample of a study of OX40 agonist ivuxolimab in advanced cancers. Using immunoSEQ multiplex PCR, the repertoire was profiled, and TCRdb retains in-frame clones only, with some absent. Among 70,000 to 80,000 clones, about 93% were seen once, and the ten largest hold under 8%. Source: CD4+ or CD8+ T cells sorted from blood, taken in a trial of the OX40 agonist ivuxolimab. Source of these receptors: an adult with an advanced solid tumor such as melanoma, head and neck, liver or kidney cancer. CDR3s include the opening cysteine and the closing phenylalanine or tryptophan. The D gene is left open where the match is weak. Size is stated for part of the rows, as once, few or many counts, or as a class when the clone is expanded.

v_gene: TRBV15
d_gene: TRBD1
abundance: NA
j_gene: TRBJ2-5
CDR3nt: TGTGCCACCAGCAGGGACAGGGCTCCTCAAGAGACCCAGTACTTC
CDR3aa: CATSRDRAPQETQYF

v_gene: TRBV5-4
d_gene: TRBD1
abundance: NA
j_gene: TRBJ1-1
CDR3nt: TGTGCCAGCAGCCTGGGACAGGGTCGGACTGAAGCTTTCTTT
CDR3aa: CASSLGQGRTEAFF

v_gene: TRBV25-1
d_gene: NA
abundance: NA
j_gene: TRBJ1-5
CDR3nt: TGTGCCAGCAGTGGCCCCGGAAGTGGGTACAATCAGCCCCAGCATTTT
CDR3aa: CASSGPGSGYNQPQHF

v_gene: TRBV30
d_gene: NA
abundance: NA
j_gene: TRBJ1-5
CDR3nt: TGTGCCTGGAACGCCGGCGGCAATCAGCCCCAGCATTTT
CDR3aa: CAWNAGGNQPQHF

v_gene: TRBV5-1
d_gene: NA
abundance: NA
j_gene: TRBJ2-1
CDR3nt: TGCGCCAGCAGCTTGGACGGGCCCATATACAATGAGCAGTTCTTC
CDR3aa: CASSLDGPIYNEQFF

v_gene: TRBV4-2
d_gene: TRBD2
abundance: once
j_gene: TRBJ2-1
CDR3nt: TGTGCCAGCAGCCCGCCGGGACTAGCTTTCAATGAGCAGTTCTTC
CDR3aa: CASSPPGLAFNEQFF

v_gene: TRBV19
d_gene: NA
abundance: NA
j_gene: TRBJ2-7
CDR3nt: TGTGCCAGTAGTATCATAGCGGGACAGACTTACGAGCAGTACTTC
CDR3aa: CASSIIAGQTYEQYF

v_gene: TRBV27
d_gene: TRBD2
abundance: NA
j_gene: TRBJ2-3
CDR3nt: TGTGCCAGCACGAGCGGGACTAGCACAGATACGCAGTATTTT
CDR3aa: CASTSGTSTDTQYF

v_gene: TRBV4-1
d_gene: NA
abundance: NA
j_gene: TRBJ2-1
CDR3nt: TGCGCCAGCAGCCAAGATGACTCGCACAATGAGCAGTTCTTC
CDR3aa: CASSQDDSHNEQFF

v_gene: TRBV2
d_gene: NA
abundance: NA
j_gene: TRBJ2-4
CDR3nt: TGTGCCAGCAGTGGATACGTCAGGGAGGCCGAAAACATTCAGTACTTC
CDR3aa: CASSGYVREAENIQYF

v_gene: TRBV6-6
d_gene: NA
abundance: once
j_gene: TRBJ1-2
CDR3nt: TGTGCCAGCAGTTACTCCGGGACATCTGGCTACACCTTC
CDR3aa: CASSYSGTSGYTF

v_gene: TRBV6-1
d_gene: NA
abundance: NA
j_gene: TRBJ1-5
CDR3nt: TGTGCCAGCAGTGAAATCTCCCATCAGCCCCAGCATTTT
CDR3aa: CASSEISHQPQHF

v_gene: TRBV30
d_gene: NA
abundance: NA
j_gene: TRBJ1-1
CDR3nt: TGTGCCTGGAGTGTACGGAACACAGGGATTACTGAAGCTTTCTTT
CDR3aa: CAWSVRNTGITEAFF

v_gene: TRBV13
d_gene: NA
abundance: NA
j_gene: TRBJ1-5
CDR3nt: TGTGCCAGCAGCCCGCCAGGGGTTCAGCCCCAGCATTTT
CDR3aa: CASSPPGVQPQHF

v_gene: TRBV18
d_gene: NA
abundance: NA
j_gene: TRBJ1-3
CDR3nt: TGTGCCAGCATACTGCCAGGAGCCTCTGGAAACACCATATATTTT
CDR3aa: CASILPGASGNTIYF

v_gene: TRBV9
d_gene: TRBD2
abundance: NA
j_gene: TRBJ2-1
CDR3nt: TGTGCCAGCAGCGCACGGACTAGCAATGAGCAGTTCTTC
CDR3aa: CASSARTSNEQFF

v_gene: TRBV27
d_gene: TRBD2
abundance: NA
j_gene: TRBJ2-5
CDR3nt: TGTGCCAGCAGTTTATCTAGCGGGGGGTTAATTGCAGAGACCCAGTACTTC
CDR3aa: CASSLSSGGLIAETQYF

v_gene: TRBV10-1
d_gene: TRBD1
abundance: once
j_gene: TRBJ2-7
CDR3nt: TGCGCCAGCAGCGCCTTCCTCCCGGGACAGTCGAAACACACGGAGCAGTACTTC
CDR3aa: CASSAFLPGQSKHTEQYF

v_gene: TRBV5-1
d_gene: NA
abundance: NA
j_gene: TRBJ1-2
CDR3nt: TGCGCCAGCAGCGAAGGTGGCTACACCTTC
CDR3aa: CASSEGGYTF

v_gene: TRBV27
d_gene: NA
abundance: NA
j_gene: TRBJ1-1
CDR3nt: TGTGCCAGCAGTTTATCCGCGCGACAGAACACTGAAGCTTTCTTT
CDR3aa: CASSLSARQNTEAFF

v_gene: TRBV4-1
d_gene: NA
abundance: few
j_gene: TRBJ1-1
CDR3nt: TGCGCCAGCAGCCAAGAAGCGGGCAGTATCACTGAAGCTTTCTTT
CDR3aa: CASSQEAGSITEAFF

v_gene: TRBV27
d_gene: TRBD2
abundance: NA
j_gene: TRBJ2-1
CDR3nt: TGTGCCAGCAGTTTCGGGACTAGCGGGAGGGGCGAGCAGTTCTTC
CDR3aa: CASSFGTSGRGEQFF

v_gene: TRBV4-3
d_gene: TRBD1
abundance: NA
j_gene: TRBJ1-1
CDR3nt: TGCGCCAGCAGCCAAATCCACAGGGGTGGGACTGAAGCTTTCTTT
CDR3aa: CASSQIHRGGTEAFF

v_gene: TRBV19
d_gene: NA
abundance: few
j_gene: TRBJ1-1
CDR3nt: TGTGCCAGTAGTTCGGGGCTGAACACTGAAGCTTTCTTT
CDR3aa: CASSSGLNTEAFF

v_gene: TRBV7-9
d_gene: NA
abundance: NA
j_gene: TRBJ1-2
CDR3nt: TGTGCCAGCAATTTGGGTCCAGGGGTAGGCTACACCTTC
CDR3aa: CASNLGPGVGYTF

v_gene: TRBV6-1
d_gene: TRBD2
abundance: once
j_gene: TRBJ2-1
CDR3nt: TGTGCCGTATACCGGGACTATCCCCGCAATGAGCAGTTCTTC
CDR3aa: CAVYRDYPRNEQFF

v_gene: TRBV6-5
d_gene: NA
abundance: NA
j_gene: TRBJ1-6
CDR3nt: TGTGCCAGCAGTTACTCGGGGGACATGGGTTCACCCCTCCACTTT
CDR3aa: CASSYSGDMGSPLHF

v_gene: TRBV6-5
d_gene: NA
abundance: NA
j_gene: TRBJ1-5
CDR3nt: TGTGCCAGCAGTTACGGGGGGAGCAATCAGCCCCAGCATTTT
CDR3aa: CASSYGGSNQPQHF

v_gene: TRBV5-4
d_gene: NA
abundance: NA
j_gene: TRBJ2-7
CDR3nt: TGTGCCAGCACCCTGGGACACACGGCAGGCGAGCAGTACTTC
CDR3aa: CASTLGHTAGEQYF

v_gene: TRBV5-6
d_gene: NA
abundance: NA
j_gene: TRBJ1-6
CDR3nt: TGTGCCAGCAGCCCAAGCCCGAGGGATTCACCCCTCCACTTT
CDR3aa: CASSPSPRDSPLHF

v_gene: TRBV5-5
d_gene: NA
abundance: NA
j_gene: TRBJ2-7
CDR3nt: TGTGCCAGCAGCTTTAGCTTCTACGAGCAGTACTTC
CDR3aa: CASSFSFYEQYF

v_gene: TRBV13
d_gene: NA
abundance: NA
j_gene: TRBJ2-5
CDR3nt: TGTGCCAGCAGCATCCGTGGACAGTACCAAGAGACCCAGTACTTC
CDR3aa: CASSIRGQYQETQYF

v_gene: TRBV2
d_gene: NA
abundance: NA
j_gene: TRBJ1-2
CDR3nt: TGTGCCAGCAGTGCGATCTTTGACATGCCCTTC
CDR3aa: CASSAIFDMPF

v_gene: TRBV27
d_gene: TRBD2
abundance: NA
j_gene: TRBJ2-7
CDR3nt: TGTGCCAGCAGTTTACTTGGCGGAGCGGGGTCCTACGAGCAGTACTTC
CDR3aa: CASSLLGGAGSYEQYF

v_gene: TRBV6-5
d_gene: NA
abundance: NA
j_gene: TRBJ1-1
CDR3nt: TGTGCCAGCAGTTACTCGATAGGAGGAAGGGAAGCTTTCTTT
CDR3aa: CASSYSIGGREAFF

v_gene: TRBV27
d_gene: TRBD1
abundance: NA
j_gene: TRBJ1-2
CDR3nt: TGTGCCAGCAGTTTAAGCAGGGGGAACTATGGCTACACCTTC
CDR3aa: CASSLSRGNYGYTF

v_gene: TRBV5-4
d_gene: NA
abundance: NA
j_gene: TRBJ2-3
CDR3nt: TGTGCCAGCAGCTTGTTGGGGCGGGCAGATACGCAGTATTTT
CDR3aa: CASSLLGRADTQYF

v_gene: TRBV27
d_gene: TRBD2
abundance: NA
j_gene: TRBJ2-2
CDR3nt: TGTGCCAGCAGGTTTAAAGCGGGGGGGCCCACCGGGGAGCTGTTTTTT
CDR3aa: CASRFKAGGPTGELFF

v_gene: TRBV2
d_gene: NA
abundance: NA
j_gene: TRBJ2-1
CDR3nt: TGTGCCAGCAGTCCCCAGGGCGATGAGCAGTTCTTC
CDR3aa: CASSPQGDEQFF

v_gene: TRBV15
d_gene: NA
abundance: NA
j_gene: TRBJ1-2
CDR3nt: TGTGCCACCAGCAGAGAGGAGGACGGTCTAGCTAACTATGGCTACACCTTC
CDR3aa: CATSREEDGLANYGYTF

v_gene: TRBV14
d_gene: NA
abundance: NA
j_gene: TRBJ2-7
CDR3nt: TGTGCCAGCAGCCAAGGGGGGGGCCAGATCGCGCAGTACTTC
CDR3aa: CASSQGGGQIAQYF

v_gene: TRBV27
d_gene: NA
abundance: NA
j_gene: TRBJ1-1
CDR3nt: TGTGCCAGCAGTTTATCGCTAAGGGATACTGAAGCTTTCTTT
CDR3aa: CASSLSLRDTEAFF

v_gene: TRBV6-5
d_gene: TRBD1
abundance: once
j_gene: TRBJ2-6
CDR3nt: TGTGCCAGCGGGACAGCTGGGGCCAACGTCCTGACTTTC
CDR3aa: CASGTAGANVLTF

v_gene: TRBV27
d_gene: NA
abundance: NA
j_gene: TRBJ2-2
CDR3nt: TGTGCCAGCAGTTTATTTGGTTGGGGCAGAAACACCGGGGAGCTGTTTTTT
CDR3aa: CASSLFGWGRNTGELFF

v_gene: TRBV7-9
d_gene: NA
abundance: NA
j_gene: TRBJ2-7
CDR3nt: TGTGCCAGCAGCCCATCCTACGAGCAGTACTTC
CDR3aa: CASSPSYEQYF

v_gene: TRBV5-1
d_gene: NA
abundance: NA
j_gene: TRBJ1-3
CDR3nt: TGCGCCAGCAGCTTGGGACGCCCGGCCCCTGGAAACACCATATATTTT
CDR3aa: CASSLGRPAPGNTIYF

v_gene: TRBV27
d_gene: TRBD1
abundance: NA
j_gene: TRBJ1-1
CDR3nt: TGTGCCAGCAGTAGACAGACAGGGGTCACTGAAGCTTTCTTT
CDR3aa: CASSRQTGVTEAFF

v_gene: TRBV9
d_gene: NA
abundance: NA
j_gene: TRBJ2-1
CDR3nt: TGTGCCAGCGCCACACATTGGAACGGGGCTTACAATGAGCAGTTCTTC
CDR3aa: CASATHWNGAYNEQFF

v_gene: TRBV2
d_gene: TRBD2
abundance: NA
j_gene: TRBJ2-2
CDR3nt: TGTGCCAGCACCCAAGGGCAGGGAGGGTTAGCCGGGGAGCTGTTTTTT
CDR3aa: CASTQGQGGLAGELFF

v_gene: TRBV9
d_gene: NA
abundance: NA
j_gene: TRBJ2-3
CDR3nt: TGTGCCAGCAGCGTAGGGGGGACAGATACGCAGTATTTT
CDR3aa: CASSVGGTDTQYF

v_gene: TRBV4-3
d_gene: NA
abundance: NA
j_gene: TRBJ1-3
CDR3nt: TGCGCCAGTAAAAGGGGACTTAACTCTGGAAACACCATATATTTT
CDR3aa: CASKRGLNSGNTIYF

v_gene: TRBV2
d_gene: NA
abundance: NA
j_gene: TRBJ2-1
CDR3nt: TGTGCCAGCAGTGATAGGGGCTACCGATACAATGAGCAGTTCTTC
CDR3aa: CASSDRGYRYNEQFF

v_gene: TRBV13
d_gene: NA
abundance: NA
j_gene: TRBJ2-3
CDR3nt: TGTGCCAGCAGCCCGGGACGGGGTACGCAGTATTTT
CDR3aa: CASSPGRGTQYF

v_gene: TRBV7-9
d_gene: TRBD1
abundance: NA
j_gene: TRBJ2-7
CDR3nt: TGTGCCAGCAGCTTAGGGACAGGGGCTTATGAGCAGTACTTC
CDR3aa: CASSLGTGAYEQYF